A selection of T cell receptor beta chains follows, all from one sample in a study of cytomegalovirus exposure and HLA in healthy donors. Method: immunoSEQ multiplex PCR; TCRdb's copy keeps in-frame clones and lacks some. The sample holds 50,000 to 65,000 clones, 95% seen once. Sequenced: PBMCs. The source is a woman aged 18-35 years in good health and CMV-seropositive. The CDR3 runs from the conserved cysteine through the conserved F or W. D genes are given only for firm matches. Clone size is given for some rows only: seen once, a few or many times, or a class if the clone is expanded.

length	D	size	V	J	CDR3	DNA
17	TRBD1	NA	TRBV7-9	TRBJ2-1	CASSTRDRGPAYNEQFF	TGTGCCAGCAGCACCCGGGACAGGGGGCCAGCCTACAATGAGCAGTTCTTC
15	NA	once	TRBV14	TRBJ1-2	CASSRVPQGSYGYTF	TGTGCCAGCAGCCGTGTCCCTCAGGGCTCCTATGGCTACACCTTC
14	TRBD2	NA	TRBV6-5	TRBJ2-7	CASSYRLAGGQRYF	TGTGCCAGCAGTTACAGGCTAGCGGGAGGGCAGCGGTACTTC
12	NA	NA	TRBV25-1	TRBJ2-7	CASMGVSYEQYF	TGTGCCAGCATGGGAGTTTCCTACGAGCAGTACTTC
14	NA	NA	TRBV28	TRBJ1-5	CASSFTGSNQPQHF	TGTGCCAGCAGTTTTACCGGGAGCAATCAGCCCCAGCATTTT
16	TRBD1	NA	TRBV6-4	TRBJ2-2	CASTQGDRGLTGELFF	TGTGCCAGCACTCAGGGGGACAGGGGGCTCACCGGGGAGCTGTTTTTT
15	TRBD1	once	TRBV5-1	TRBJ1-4	CASSSWTGESEKLFF	TGCGCCAGCAGCTCATGGACAGGGGAAAGTGAAAAACTGTTTTTT
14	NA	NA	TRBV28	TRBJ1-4	CASSPGTMNEKLFF	TGTGCCAGCAGTCCTGGGACAATGAATGAAAAACTGTTTTTT
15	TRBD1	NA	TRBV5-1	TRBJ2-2	CASSPQTGGTGELFF	TGCGCCAGCAGCCCGCAGACAGGGGGCACCGGGGAGCTGTTTTTT
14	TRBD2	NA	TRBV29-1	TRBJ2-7	CSVESSGVNLGQYF	TGCAGCGTTGAATCTAGCGGCGTGAATTTAGGGCAGTACTTC
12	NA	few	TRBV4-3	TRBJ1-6	CASSQDQGTLHF	TGCGCCAGCAGCCAAGATCAGGGCACCCTCCACTTT
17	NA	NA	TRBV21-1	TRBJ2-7	CASSKNPDREERYEQYF	TGTGCCAGCAGCAAAAATCCGGACAGGGAGGAGCGGTACGAGCAGTACTTC
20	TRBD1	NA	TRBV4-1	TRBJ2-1	CASSHRSRTGLRESYNEQFF	TGCGCCAGCAGCCACCGATCGCGGACAGGGCTTCGGGAGAGCTACAATGAGCAGTTCTTC
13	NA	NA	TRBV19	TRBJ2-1	CASRRGGLDEQFF	TGTGCCAGTAGGAGGGGGGGCCTCGATGAGCAGTTCTTC
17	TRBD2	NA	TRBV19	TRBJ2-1	CASSMFLAGSSYNEQFF	TGTGCCAGTAGTATGTTCCTAGCGGGGAGCTCCTACAATGAGCAGTTCTTC
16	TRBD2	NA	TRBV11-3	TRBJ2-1	CASSQPTGGPMIEQFF	TGTGCCAGCAGCCAACCCACGGGAGGGCCTATGATTGAGCAGTTCTTC
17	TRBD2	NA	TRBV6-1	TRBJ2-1	CASSEVSLAGVNNEQFF	TGTGCCAGCAGTGAAGTTTCTCTAGCGGGGGTTAACAATGAGCAGTTCTTC
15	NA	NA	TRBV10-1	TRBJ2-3	CASSESGAGTDTQYF	TGCGCCAGCAGTGAGTCAGGGGCCGGCACAGATACGCAGTATTTT
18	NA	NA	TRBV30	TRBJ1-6	CAWRTSVGRSPYNSPLHF	TGTGCCTGGAGGACGAGCGTTGGGAGAAGTCCCTATAATTCACCCCTCCACTTT
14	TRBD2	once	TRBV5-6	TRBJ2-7	CASSASWGGYEQYF	TGTGCCAGCAGCGCCTCATGGGGAGGGTACGAGCAGTACTTC
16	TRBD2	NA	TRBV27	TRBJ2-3	CASSLLRLAGGDTQYF	TGTGCCAGCAGTTTATTAAGACTAGCGGGAGGGGATACGCAGTATTTT
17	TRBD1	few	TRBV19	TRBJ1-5	CASSVLFPGQQIWPQHF	TGTGCCAGTAGTGTCCTATTTCCGGGACAGCAGATTTGGCCCCAGCATTTT
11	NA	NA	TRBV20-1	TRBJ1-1	CSVGGNTEAFF	TGCAGTGTAGGCGGGAACACTGAAGCTTTCTTT
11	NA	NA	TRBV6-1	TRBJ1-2	CASSSFYGYTF	TGTGCCAGCAGCAGTTTCTATGGCTACACCTTC
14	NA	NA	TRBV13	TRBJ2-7	CASSFAGAVYEQYF	TGTGCCAGCAGCTTCGCGGGGGCGGTGTACGAGCAGTACTTC
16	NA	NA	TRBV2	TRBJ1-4	CASSQRAVATNEKLFF	TGTGCCAGCAGTCAGAGGGCGGTTGCAACTAATGAAAAACTGTTTTTT
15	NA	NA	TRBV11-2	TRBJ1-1	CASSFSVRENTEAFF	TGTGCCAGCAGTTTTAGTGTACGGGAGAACACTGAAGCTTTCTTT
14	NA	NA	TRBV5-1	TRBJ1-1	CASSFRGFWTEAFF	TGCGCCAGCAGCTTCCGGGGGTTCTGGACTGAAGCTTTCTTT
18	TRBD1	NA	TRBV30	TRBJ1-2	CAWNRGQGVLTFNYGYTF	TGTGCCTGGAATAGAGGACAGGGGGTCCTTACCTTTAACTATGGCTACACCTTC
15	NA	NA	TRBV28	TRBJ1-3	CASSLSVRAGNTIYF	TGTGCCAGCAGTTTATCGGTGCGAGCTGGAAACACCATATATTTT
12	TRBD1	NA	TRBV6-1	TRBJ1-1	CATQGQITEAFF	TGTGCCACCCAGGGACAGATCACTGAAGCTTTCTTT
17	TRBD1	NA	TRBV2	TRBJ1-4	CASSQGAGAATNEKLFF	TGTGCCAGCAGCCAGGGGGCGGGGGCTGCAACTAATGAAAAACTGTTTTTT
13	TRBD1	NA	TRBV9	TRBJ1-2	CASSKDRGYGYTF	TGTGCCAGCAGCAAGGACAGGGGCTATGGCTACACCTTC
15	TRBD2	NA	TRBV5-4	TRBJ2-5	CASSESGGAGETQYF	TGTGCCAGCAGCGAAAGCGGGGGGGCTGGGGAGACCCAGTACTTC
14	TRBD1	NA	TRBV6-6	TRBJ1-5	CASSYGDSHEPQHF	TGTGCCAGCAGTTACGGGGACAGCCACGAGCCCCAGCATTTT
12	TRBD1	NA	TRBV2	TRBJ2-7	CASSTGTGEGNF	TGTGCCAGCAGCACAGGGACAGGGGAAGGGAACTTC
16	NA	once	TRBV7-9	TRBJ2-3	CASSLLIAASTDTQYF	TGTGCCAGCAGCCTCCTCATAGCTGCTAGCACAGATACGCAGTATTTT
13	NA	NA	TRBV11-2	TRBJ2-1	CASSLGPWSGGFF	TGTGCCAGCAGCTTAGGCCCCTGGAGCGGAGGGTTCTTC
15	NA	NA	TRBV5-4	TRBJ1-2	CASSLGTGGNYGYTF	TGTGCCAGCAGTCTTGGGACGGGAGGGAACTATGGCTACACCTTC
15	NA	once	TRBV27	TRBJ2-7	CASSLAAGGLDEQYF	TGTGCCAGCAGTTTAGCGGCAGGAGGCCTAGACGAGCAGTACTTC
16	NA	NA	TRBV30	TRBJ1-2	CAWSGEYRTTDYGYTF	TGTGCCTGGAGTGGGGAATACAGGACAACCGACTATGGCTACACCTTC
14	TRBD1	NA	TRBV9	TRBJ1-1	CASSPWDRGTEAFF	TGTGCCAGCAGCCCCTGGGACAGGGGCACTGAAGCTTTCTTT
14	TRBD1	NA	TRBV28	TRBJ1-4	CASTGGTGGEKLFF	TGTGCCAGCACCGGGGGGACAGGGGGAGAAAAACTGTTTTTT
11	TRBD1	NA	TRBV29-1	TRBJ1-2	CSEGGDHGYTF	TGCAGCGAAGGGGGCGACCATGGCTACACCTTC
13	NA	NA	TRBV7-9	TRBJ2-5	CASSRDIQETQYF	TGTGCCAGCAGCCGAGATATCCAAGAGACCCAGTACTTC